This T cell receptor (beta chain) was sequenced in a study of blood T cell repertoires in COVID-19 (dated by TCRdb to the early 2020s). Background on the whole study: The collaborator samples originated in the United States, Italy and Spain and spanned the acute and convalescent phases of COVID-19. The samples were drawn from the first 160 participants of the ongoing ImmuneRACE study and from 1,254 subjects provided by 6 global collaborators. The sample metadata nearly always contained a de-identified subject ID, COVID-19 status, age in years and sex. HLA class I and class II types, where available, came from metadata supplied by the sample provider rather than from assay-based typing. The repertoires were made available in a free public database intended to serve as a resource for research on the immune response to SARS-CoV-2. The material from the prospective study consisted of cDNA or gDNA derived from T cells, B-cell-depleted T cells, or PBMCs. Deeply sampled blood TCRbeta repertoires from subjects exposed to, actively infected with, or recovered from COVID-19 were included in the dataset.

Taken from the germline V gene, the CDR1 and CDR2 loops are SGDLS and YYNGEE. Trimming removed 3 bases from V and 9 bases from J, leaving 22 bases between the germline ends. Spanning cysteine to phenylalanine, the CDR3 consists of 17 amino acids. Only the CDR3 part of the read is kept: 51 bases, read in frame from the first base. The immunoSEQ Assay, a bias-controlled multiplex PCR, was used to amplify TCRbeta CDR3 regions from genomic DNA. The authors processed their data as follows. The number of nucleated cells in each sample was estimated by amplification of reference gene primers within the assay. To quantify the absolute abundance of each unique TCRbeta CDR3 rearrangement, sequence reads were collapsed and filtered. For each sample, productive Simpson clonality was calculated as the square root of Simpson's diversity index over productive rearrangements. What TCRdb holds here is the immuneACCESS table cut down to in-frame rearrangements. Part of the clones is not present; checked against another copy, under half of the missing clones reflect an unresolved V gene, and the others are unexplained. D and trimming come from the DNA, and the V and J calls and clone size come from that table. The sample table records 200,000 to 250,000 clones; 70% to 90% of these occur just once. Approximately 11% of the sample belongs to the ten largest clones.

Participants in the prospective study were enrolled through a virtual design, were aged 18 to 89 years, and lived in roughly 26 United States geographic areas. To assign participants to cohorts, the prospective study relied on clinical history that participants themselves reported in a screening survey and a study questionnaire. ImmuneRACE Cohort 3 recovered participants were defined by two consecutive negative NP/OP PCR tests, healthcare professional clearance, or symptom resolution. In the prospective study, whole blood, serum and a nasopharyngeal or oropharyngeal swab were collected from each participant by mobile phlebotomists. Participants in the prospective study had the option to provide additional blood draws and questionnaires over a roughly 2-month period. Before DNA extraction, blood samples from the prospective study were shipped at room temperature or frozen. In regard to this clone: The antigen this receptor binds is unknown. Qualities for individual bases were not recorded, and no much larger clone is one base off.

General conclusions and limits of the study: The amount of clinical and demographic metadata varied by source and participant and was provided uncurated.

This TCR came from a man under 40 who had recovered from COVID-19. The sequencing sample was made of PBMCs or T cells enriched from blood (not recorded which). The chain is made from TRBV9 and TRBJ1-6; possibly the D gene is TRBD1, per 6 matching bases. CDR3 protein: CASSASPGGGGGSPLHF. In nucleotide form, the sequence is TGTGCCAGCAGCGCCTCCCCGGGAGGGGGTGGAGGTTCACCCCTCCACTTT.